These 17 T cell receptor beta chains originate from one sample sequenced in a study of T cells in Graves' hyperthyroidism and ophthalmopathy. The investigators amplified TCR beta CDR3 regions from RNA transcripts. The TCR CDR3 was amplified in a first-round RT-PCR using the HTBI primer set. TCRdb re-analysed the multiplex PCR reads in MiXCR, keeping a single row per CDR3 protein. The sample yields about 620,000 distinct CDR3 sequences, roughly 15% seen once. Input material: blood. These TCRs come from a woman in her twenties or thirties with Graves' hyperthyroidism.

This clonotype was detected ten times or more. V gene TRBV29-1 combines with J gene TRBJ1-1; perhaps TRBD1 as D (6 bases). CDR3 size: 15 residues. Trimming stripped 4 bases from V and 0 bases from J, with 15 bases between. Germline CDR1 and CDR2: SQVTM and ANQGSEA. The CDR3 loop reads CSVAGGWGMNTEAFF. The DNA for the CDR3 is TGCAGCGTTGCGGGGGGCTGGGGAATGAACACTGAAGCTTTCTTT.

There are many counts of this clonotype. The chain combines TRBV28 with TRBJ2-1; TRBD1 matches 8 bases. Per germline, CDR1 MDHEN and CDR2 SYDVKM. The CDR3 covers 15 residues. V lost 5 bases to trimming and J lost 7 bases; unmatched junction nucleotides: 10. CDR3 region: CASSMRTGSMNEQFF. The CDR3 DNA sequence: TGTGCCAGCAGTATGAGGACAGGGAGTATGAATGAGCAGTTCTTC.

A note on this clonotype: The CDR3 does not end in the conserved phenylalanine or tryptophan, so this is likely a read error. The chain uses TRBV28 and TRBJ2-3, with D perhaps matching TRBD2 (6 bases). V was trimmed by 4 bases and J by 4 bases, leaving 6 bases between them. This CDR3 is 12 amino acids long. Germline V gene data show CDR1 as MDHEN and CDR2 as SYDVKM. CDR3 in DNA: TGTGCCAGCAGTTGGGGGGCAGATACGCAGTATTCT. This sequence encodes CASSWGADTQYS.

This chain connects TRBV11-1 to TRBJ2-1; perhaps TRBD1 as D (6 bases). This CDR3 has 14 residues. Germline CDR1 and CDR2: SGHAT and FQDESV (reference sequence). V was shortened by 5 bases and J by 8 bases, with 16 bases between the two germline ends. CDR3 protein: CASSPVGRGYEQFF. The CDR3 DNA is TGTGCCAGCAGCCCAGTGGGTAGGGGGTATGAGCAGTTCTTC.

This clonotype was detected a few times. This chain connects TRBV20-1 to TRBJ1-1, with 10 bases matching TRBD1. From germline, CDR1 is DFQATT and CDR2 SNEGSKA (reference sequence). The CDR3 consists of 15 residues. The V gene end was trimmed by 7 bases and the J gene end by 10 bases; junction bases not matched to a gene: 18. This CDR3 reads CSELVVGTGAIGAFF. The CDR3 DNA is TGCAGTGAGCTGGTGGTGGGGACAGGGGCCATCGGAGCTTTCTTT.

This clonotype showed up many times. The CDR3 sequence is CASSLQGGEQYF. In DNA form, the CDR3 reads TGTGCCAGCAGTTTACAGGGAGGGGAGCAGTACTTC. The V call is TRBV27, the J call TRBJ2-7, with 7 bases aligning to TRBD2. Trimming took 2 bases from V and 7 from J; bases not matched to a gene: 2. Germline lookup yields CDR1 MNHEY and CDR2 SMNVEV (reference sequence). The CDR3 length is 12 residues.

This clonotype has at least ten counts. DNA for the CDR3: TGTGCCAGCAGTTTATATCGAACCCTTTATGGCTACACCTTC. Protein sequence: CASSLYRTLYGYTF. This chain links TRBV12-3 or TRBV12-4 with TRBJ1-2, with D hard to call. Trimming shortened V by 2 bases and J by 5 bases, and 12 bases separated the two germline ends. The CDR3 extends over 14 amino acids.

This clonotype was recorded many times. The chain couples TRBV2 to TRBJ2-3; D is undetermined. V was pared by 7 bases and J by 2 bases, with 10 bases between. Germline V gene sequence: CDR1 SNHLY, CDR2 FYNNEI. This CDR3 contains 13 residues. Written as DNA, the CDR3 is TGTGCCAGCAAGACCGAGAACACAGATACGCAGTATTTT. It encodes CASKTENTDTQYF.

This clonotype was seen at least ten times. The rearrangement joins TRBV20-1 to TRBJ2-3, with a weak D call TRBD2 (6 bases). The CDR3 spans 15 residues. V was clipped by 0 bases and J by 3 bases, with 13 bases between them. CDR1 and CDR2 (germline): DFQATT, SNEGSKA (reference sequence). The CDR3 bases are TGCAGTGCTAGAGATCTGGAGGCGGGAACAGATACGCAGTATTTT. This codes for CSARDLEAGTDTQYF.

The sample holds a few counts of this clonotype. The chain links TRBV7-2 to TRBJ2-5; 10 nucleotides align to TRBD2. The CDR3 is 15 amino acids. Germline trimming cut 1 base from V and 8 bases from J; bases unmatched to any gene: 7. Germline V gives CDR1 SGHTA, CDR2 FQGNSA. CDR3 protein: CASSLGWLAGATQYF. CDR3 DNA: TGTGCCAGCAGCTTAGGTTGGCTAGCGGGGGCAACCCAGTACTTC. Using reference TRBV7-2 and TRBJ2-5 for the parts outside the CDR3, the full variable domain is GAGVSQSPSNKVTEKGKDVELRCDPISGHTALYWYRQSLGQGLEFLIYFQGNSAPDKSGLPSDRFSAERTGGSVSTLTIQRTQQEDSAVYLCASSLGWLAGATQYFGPGTRLLVL.

Note on this clonotype: Just one base apart from a much larger clone, this may be a read error. V gene TRBV2 combines with J gene TRBJ1-1; TRBD1 aligns across 7 bases. Germline V gene sequence: CDR1 SNHLY, CDR2 FYNNEI. V shed 2 bases, J shed 6 bases, and the junction held 3 bases outside the gene matches. This CDR3 has 13 amino acids. CDR3 protein: CASSERQGPEAFF. CDR3 in DNA: TGTGCCAGCAGTGAAAGACAGGGACCTGAAGCTTTCTTT.

Details on this clonotype: This sequence may be a read error, since a much larger clone differs from it by one base. The chain has TRBV19 and TRBJ2-6, with a possible D match to TRBD1 (7 bases). Looked up from germline, CDR1 is LNHDA and CDR2 is SQIVND (reference sequence). This CDR3 has 17 amino acids. The CDR3 protein is CASSIRGDSSGVNVLTF. The CDR3 DNA reads as TGTGCCAGTAGTATTAGGGGGGACAGCTCTGGGGTCAACGTCCTGACTTTC.

This clonotype was observed many times. The chain joins TRBV11-2 to TRBJ2-1, with TRBD1 matching 8 bases. The trim removed 1 base at V and 7 bases at J, leaving 6 bases unmatched. The CDR3 extends over 15 amino acids. CDR1 and CDR2 (germline): SGHAT, FQNNGV. The CDR3 sequence is CASSLGHRGVNEQFF. The CDR3 DNA reads TGTGCCAGCAGCTTAGGCCACAGGGGGGTGAATGAGCAGTTCTTC.

This clonotype came up many times. This chain connects TRBV30 to TRBJ1-1, with D maybe TRBD1 (6 bases). V gave up 0 bases and J gave up 1 base, with 6 bases separating them. CDR1 and CDR2 from the germline V gene are GTSNPN and SVGIG (reference sequence). The CDR3 covers 13 residues. CDR3 DNA sequence: TGTGCCTGGAGTGTACAGGGGAACACTGAAGCTTTCTTT. Encoded protein: CAWSVQGNTEAFF.

A note on this clonotype: A far larger clone is one nucleotide away, so this likely arose from a read error. The chain has TRBV7-8 and TRBJ1-5; D gene unclear. In germline, CDR1 is SGHVS, CDR2 FQNEAQ. The CDR3 is made up of 13 amino acids. Between the trimmed V and J ends, which lost 2 bases and 4 bases, there was a span of 6 bases. The CDR3 loop reads CASSLWENQPQHF. Written as DNA, the CDR3 is TGTGCCAGCAGCTTATGGGAAAATCAGCCCCAGCATTTT. The whole variable domain, remainder taken from reference TRBV7-8 and TRBJ1-5, is GAGVSQSPRYKVAKRGQDVALRCDPISGHVSLFWYQQALGQGPEFLTYFQNEAQLDKSGLPSDRFFAERPEGSVSTLKIQRTQQEDSAVYLCASSLWENQPQHFGDGTRLSIL.

J is TRBJ1-3 and V is TRBV6-1; 7 nucleotides align to TRBD1. J was trimmed by 4 bases and V by 6 bases; bases with no gene match: 9. There are 15 residues in the CDR3. Germline V CDR1 and CDR2: MNHNS, SASEGT. DNA for the CDR3: TGTGCCAGCAGCCGCAACAGGGGATCGGGAAACACCATATATTTT. This translates into CASSRNRGSGNTIYF.

The chain links TRBV14 to TRBJ2-7; D possibly uses TRBD1 or TRBD2 (5 bases each). CDR3 length equals 13 residues. The germline CDR1 and CDR2 sequences are SGHDN and FVKESK. V lost 9 bases to trimming and J lost 2 bases, with 14 bases between them. CDR3 nucleotide sequence: TGTGCCAGTTATCCGGGACGGACCTACGAGCAGTACTTC. Its protein is CASYPGRTYEQYF. Supplemented by reference TRBV14 and TRBJ2-7, the full variable domain reads EAGVTQFPSHSVIEKGQTVTLRCDPISGHDNLYWYRRVMGKEIKFLLHFVKESKQDESGMPNNRFLAERTGGTYSTLKVQPAELEDSGVYFCASYPGRTYEQYFGPGTRLTVT.